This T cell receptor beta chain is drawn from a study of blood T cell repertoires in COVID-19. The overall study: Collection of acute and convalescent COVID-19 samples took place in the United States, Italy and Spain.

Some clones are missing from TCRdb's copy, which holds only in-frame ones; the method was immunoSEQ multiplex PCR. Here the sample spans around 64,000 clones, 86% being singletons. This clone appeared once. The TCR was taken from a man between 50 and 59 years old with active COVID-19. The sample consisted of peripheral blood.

The CDR3 protein is CASSQLDTQYF. CDR3 bases: TGTGCCAGCAGCCAACTGGATACGCAGTATTTT. This chain uses TRBV3-1 (or the pseudogene TRBV3-2) with TRBJ2-3, with D unclear. CDR1 is LGHDT, CDR2 YNNKEL, per germline (reference sequence). CDR3 length: 11 amino acids. V lost 2 bases to trimming and J lost 6 bases, with 3 bases between them.